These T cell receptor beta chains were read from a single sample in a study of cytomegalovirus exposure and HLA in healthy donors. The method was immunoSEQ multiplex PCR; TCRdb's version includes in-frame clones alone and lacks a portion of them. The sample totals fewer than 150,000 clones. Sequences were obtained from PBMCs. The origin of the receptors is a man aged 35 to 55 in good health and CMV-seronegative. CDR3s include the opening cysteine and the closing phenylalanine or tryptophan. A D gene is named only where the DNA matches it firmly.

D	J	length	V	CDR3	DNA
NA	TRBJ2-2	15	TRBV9	CASSVEGRLGGELFF	TGTGCCAGCAGCGTCGAGGGCAGGTTGGGCGGGGAGCTGTTTTTT
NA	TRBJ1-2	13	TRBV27	CASSFSGFEGYTF	TGTGCCAGCAGTTTCTCAGGTTTTGAGGGCTACACCTTC
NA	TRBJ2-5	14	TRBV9	CASSVGASQETQYF	TGTGCCAGCAGCGTAGGTGCCAGCCAAGAGACCCAGTACTTC
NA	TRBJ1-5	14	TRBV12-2	CASRLGGTQQPQHF	TGTGCAAGTCGCTTAGGAGGGACTCAGCAGCCCCAGCATTTT
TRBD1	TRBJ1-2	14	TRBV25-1	CASSEYGTGDGYTF	TGTGCCAGCAGTGAATACGGGACAGGGGATGGCTACACCTTC
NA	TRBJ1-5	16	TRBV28	CASSLPRIRRNQPQHF	TGTGCCAGCAGTCTCCCCCGGATCCGCAGGAATCAGCCCCAGCATTTT
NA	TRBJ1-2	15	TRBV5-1	CASSLGGGSPSGYTF	TGCGCCAGCAGCTTAGGGGGGGGCTCCCCAAGCGGCTACACCTTC
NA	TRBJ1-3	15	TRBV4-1	CASSQESSGGNTIYF	TGCGCCAGCAGCCAAGAGAGTTCGGGAGGAAACACCATATATTTT
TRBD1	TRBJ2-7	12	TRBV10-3	CAIKSTGHEQYF	TGTGCCATAAAGTCGACAGGGCACGAGCAGTACTTC
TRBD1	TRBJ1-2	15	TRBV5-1	CASSLGDREAYGYTF	TGCGCCAGCAGCTTGGGGGACAGGGAAGCCTATGGCTACACCTTC
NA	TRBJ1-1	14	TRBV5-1	CASSLDGMNTEAFF	TGCGCCAGCAGCTTGGACGGGATGAACACTGAAGCTTTCTTT
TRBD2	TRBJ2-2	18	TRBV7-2	CASSAGLAGARGTGELFF	TGTGCCAGCAGCGCGGGACTAGCGGGGGCCCGCGGCACCGGGGAGCTGTTTTTT
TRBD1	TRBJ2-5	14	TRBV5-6	CASTKQGTQETQYF	TGTGCCAGCACCAAACAGGGGACGCAAGAGACCCAGTACTTC
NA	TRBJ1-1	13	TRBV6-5	CASSISSNTEAFF	TGTGCCAGCAGTATTTCTTCGAACACTGAAGCTTTCTTT
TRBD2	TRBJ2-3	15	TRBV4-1	CASRGSGGAKDTQYF	TGCGCCAGTCGGGGTAGCGGGGGGGCCAAAGATACGCAGTATTTT
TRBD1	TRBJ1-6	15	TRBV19	CASSMAGTENSPLHF	TGTGCCAGTAGTATGGCCGGGACAGAGAATTCACCCCTCCACTTT
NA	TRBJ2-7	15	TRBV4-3	CASSQDIGATYEQYF	TGCGCCAGCAGCCAAGACATCGGAGCCACCTACGAGCAGTACTTC
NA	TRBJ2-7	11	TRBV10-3	CAITGDHEQYF	TGTGCCATCACAGGGGACCACGAGCAGTACTTC
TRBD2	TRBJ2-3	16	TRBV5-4	CASSTGGGAYTDTQYF	TGTGCCAGCAGCACGGGCGGGGGGGCCTACACAGATACGCAGTATTTT
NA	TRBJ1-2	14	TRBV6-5	CASGNLGGNYGYTF	TGTGCCAGCGGGAATCTAGGGGGTAACTATGGCTACACCTTC
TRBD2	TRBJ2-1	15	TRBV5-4	CASSTGTRTGNEQFF	TGTGCCAGCAGCACCGGGACTAGGACCGGGAATGAGCAGTTCTTC
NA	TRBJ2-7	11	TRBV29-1	CSVARAHEQYF	TGCAGCGTTGCCAGGGCCCACGAGCAGTACTTC
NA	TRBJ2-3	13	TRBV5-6	CASSAASTNTQYF	TGTGCCAGCAGCGCTGCTAGCACCAATACGCAGTATTTT
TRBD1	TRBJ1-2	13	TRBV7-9	CASSPTGGTGYTF	TGTGCCAGCAGCCCTACAGGGGGAACTGGCTACACCTTC
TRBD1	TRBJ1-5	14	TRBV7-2	CASSLGQGNQPQHF	TGTGCCAGCAGCTTGGGACAGGGTAATCAGCCCCAGCATTTT
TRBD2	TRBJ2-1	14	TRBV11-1	CASRAGGPSNEQFF	TGTGCCAGTCGGGCGGGGGGGCCGAGCAATGAGCAGTTCTTC
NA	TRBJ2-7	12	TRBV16	CASSHRDYEQYF	TGTGCCAGCAGCCACAGGGACTACGAGCAGTACTTC
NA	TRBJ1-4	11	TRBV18	CASSPGAELFF	TGTGCCAGCTCACCAGGGGCGGAACTGTTTTTT
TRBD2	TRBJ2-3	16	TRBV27	CASSLLSGGWTDTQYF	TGTGCCAGCAGTTTATTGTCGGGGGGTTGGACAGATACGCAGTATTTT
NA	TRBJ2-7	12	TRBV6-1	CASSLQGDEQYF	TGTGCCAGCAGTTTACAGGGCGACGAGCAGTACTTC
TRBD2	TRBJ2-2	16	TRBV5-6	CASSLDRGDYTGELFF	TGTGCCAGCAGCCTGGACCGGGGGGACTACACCGGGGAGCTGTTTTTT
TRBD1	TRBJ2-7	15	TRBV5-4	CASSSPGQKAYEQYF	TGTGCCAGCAGCTCCCCGGGACAGAAGGCCTACGAGCAGTACTTC
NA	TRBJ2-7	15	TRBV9	CASSLLGGRDYEQYF	TGTGCCAGCAGCCTCCTAGGGGGTAGGGACTACGAGCAGTACTTC
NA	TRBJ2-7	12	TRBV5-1	CASSLGQYEQYF	TGCGCCAGCAGCTTGGGACAGTACGAGCAGTACTTC
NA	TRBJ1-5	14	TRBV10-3	CAISPGGNNQPQHF	TGTGCCATCAGCCCGGGAGGGAACAATCAGCCCCAGCATTTT
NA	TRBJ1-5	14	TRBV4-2	CASSQDLWAQPQHF	TGTGCCAGCAGCCAAGATCTCTGGGCTCAGCCCCAGCATTTT
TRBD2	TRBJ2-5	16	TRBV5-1	CASSLDAAGGQETQYF	TGCGCCAGCAGCTTGGATGCAGCGGGGGGGCAAGAGACCCAGTACTTC
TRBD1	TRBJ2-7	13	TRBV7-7	CASSLGQLQEQYF	TGTGCCAGCAGCCTGGGACAGCTCCAAGAGCAGTACTTC
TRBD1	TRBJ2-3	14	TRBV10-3	CAISESGGPDTQYF	TGTGCCATCAGTGAGTCAGGGGGCCCAGATACGCAGTATTTT
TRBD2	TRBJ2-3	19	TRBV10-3	CAISGLAGGRSLSTDTQYF	TGTGCCATCAGTGGACTAGCGGGGGGACGATCCCTAAGCACAGATACGCAGTATTTT
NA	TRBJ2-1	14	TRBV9	CASTLGRLSNEQFF	TGTGCCAGCACCCTCGGGAGATTGAGCAATGAGCAGTTCTTC
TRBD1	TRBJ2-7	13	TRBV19	CASRPEGAYEQYF	TGTGCCAGTAGGCCTGAGGGGGCATACGAGCAGTACTTC
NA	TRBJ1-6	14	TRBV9	CASSVGQWNSPLHF	TGTGCCAGCAGCGTTGGACAGTGGAATTCACCCCTCCACTTT
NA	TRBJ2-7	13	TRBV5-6	CASSSQGSYEQYF	TGTGCCAGCAGCTCCCAGGGTTCCTACGAGCAGTACTTC
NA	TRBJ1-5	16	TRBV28	CASSLGGAHSNQPQHF	TGTGCCAGCAGTTTAGGAGGGGCTCATAGCAATCAGCCCCAGCATTTT
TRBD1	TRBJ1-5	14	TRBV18	CASSATGEDQPQHF	TGTGCCAGCTCAGCGACAGGGGAGGATCAGCCCCAGCATTTT
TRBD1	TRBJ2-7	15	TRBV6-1	CASSPGQGETYEQYF	TGTGCCAGCAGTCCCGGACAGGGGGAAACCTACGAGCAGTACTTC
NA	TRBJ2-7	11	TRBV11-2	CASSSSYEQYF	TGTGCCAGCAGCTCCTCTTACGAGCAGTACTTC
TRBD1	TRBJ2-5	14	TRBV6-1	CASRFRGRGETQYF	TGTGCCAGCAGATTCAGGGGGCGAGGAGAGACCCAGTACTTC
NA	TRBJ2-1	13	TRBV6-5	CASRFRQDNEQFF	TGTGCCAGCAGATTCCGACAGGACAATGAGCAGTTCTTC
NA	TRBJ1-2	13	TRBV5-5	CASSLVLQRGYTF	TGTGCCAGCAGCTTGGTTCTTCAGCGGGGCTACACCTTC
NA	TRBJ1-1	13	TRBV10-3	CAAAGTLNTEAFF	TGTGCCGCCGCCGGGACACTGAACACTGAAGCTTTCTTT
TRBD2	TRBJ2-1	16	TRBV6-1	CASSEADGTSGVEQFF	TGTGCCAGCAGTGAAGCGGACGGGACTAGCGGTGTTGAGCAGTTCTTC